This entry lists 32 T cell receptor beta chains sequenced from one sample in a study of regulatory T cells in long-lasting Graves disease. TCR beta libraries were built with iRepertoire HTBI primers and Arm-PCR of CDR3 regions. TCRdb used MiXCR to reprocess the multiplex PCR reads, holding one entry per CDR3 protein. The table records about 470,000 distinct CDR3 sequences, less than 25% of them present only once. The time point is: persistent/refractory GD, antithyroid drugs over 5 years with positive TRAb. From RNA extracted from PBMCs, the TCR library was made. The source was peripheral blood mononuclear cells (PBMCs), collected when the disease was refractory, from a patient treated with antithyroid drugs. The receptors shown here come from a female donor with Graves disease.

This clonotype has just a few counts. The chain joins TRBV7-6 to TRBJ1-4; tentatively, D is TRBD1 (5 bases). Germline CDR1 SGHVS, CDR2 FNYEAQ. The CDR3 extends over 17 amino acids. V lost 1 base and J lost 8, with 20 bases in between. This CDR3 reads CASSLGPPGRRGEKLFF. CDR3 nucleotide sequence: TGTGCCAGCAGCTTAGGGCCCCCGGGACGGCGAGGGGAAAAACTGTTTTTT.

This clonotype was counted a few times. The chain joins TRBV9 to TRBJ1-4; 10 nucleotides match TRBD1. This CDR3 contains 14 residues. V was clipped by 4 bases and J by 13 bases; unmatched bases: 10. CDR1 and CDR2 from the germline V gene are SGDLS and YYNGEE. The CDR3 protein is CASSLGQGLMGLFF. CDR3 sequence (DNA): TGTGCCAGCAGCTTGGGACAGGGGCTCATGGGACTGTTTTTT.

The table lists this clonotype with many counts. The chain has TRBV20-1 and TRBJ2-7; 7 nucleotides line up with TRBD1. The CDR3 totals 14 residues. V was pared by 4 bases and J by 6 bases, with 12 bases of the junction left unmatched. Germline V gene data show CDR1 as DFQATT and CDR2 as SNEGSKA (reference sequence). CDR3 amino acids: CSATFGTAIGEQYF. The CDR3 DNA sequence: TGCAGTGCTACATTCGGGACAGCAATTGGCGAGCAGTACTTC.

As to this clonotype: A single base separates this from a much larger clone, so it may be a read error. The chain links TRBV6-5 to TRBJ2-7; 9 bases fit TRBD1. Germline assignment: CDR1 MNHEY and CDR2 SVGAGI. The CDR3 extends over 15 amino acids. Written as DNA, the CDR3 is TGTGCCGGCAGTTACGGGACAGGGAGGTCTTTGGAGCAGTACTTC. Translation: CAGSYGTGRSLEQYF.

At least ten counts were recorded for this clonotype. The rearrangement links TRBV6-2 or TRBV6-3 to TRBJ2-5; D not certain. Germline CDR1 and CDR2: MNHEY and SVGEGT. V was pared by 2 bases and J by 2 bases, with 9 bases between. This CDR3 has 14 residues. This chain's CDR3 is CASSYPRQQETQYF. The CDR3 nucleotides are TGTGCCAGCAGTTACCCGCGGCAGCAAGAGACCCAGTACTTC.

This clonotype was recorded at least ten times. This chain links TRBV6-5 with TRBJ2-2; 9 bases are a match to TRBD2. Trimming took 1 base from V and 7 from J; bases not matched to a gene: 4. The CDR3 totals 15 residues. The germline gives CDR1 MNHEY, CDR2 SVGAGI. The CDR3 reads CASSYLAGDHGELFF. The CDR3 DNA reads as TGTGCCAGCAGTTACTTAGCGGGAGACCACGGGGAGCTGTTTTTT.

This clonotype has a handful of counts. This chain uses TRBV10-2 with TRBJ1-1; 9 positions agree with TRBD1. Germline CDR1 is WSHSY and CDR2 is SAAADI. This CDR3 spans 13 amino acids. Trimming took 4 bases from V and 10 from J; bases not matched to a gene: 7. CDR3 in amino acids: CASSVQQTGGAFF. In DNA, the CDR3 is TGCGCCAGCAGTGTCCAACAGACAGGGGGAGCTTTCTTT.

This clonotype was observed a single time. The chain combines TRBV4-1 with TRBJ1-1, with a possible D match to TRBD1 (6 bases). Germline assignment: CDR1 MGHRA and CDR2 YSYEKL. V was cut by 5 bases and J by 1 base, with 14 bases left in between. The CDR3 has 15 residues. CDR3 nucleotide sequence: TGCGCCAGCAGCGGTTTGACAGGACAGAACACTGAAGCTTTCTTT. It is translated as CASSGLTGQNTEAFF.

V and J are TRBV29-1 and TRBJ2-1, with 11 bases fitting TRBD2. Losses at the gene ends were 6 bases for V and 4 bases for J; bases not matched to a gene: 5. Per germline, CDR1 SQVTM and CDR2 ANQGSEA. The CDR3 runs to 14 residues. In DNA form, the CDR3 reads TGCAGCGTCGAGACTAGCGGGACTTACAATGAGCAGTTCTTC. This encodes CSVETSGTYNEQFF.

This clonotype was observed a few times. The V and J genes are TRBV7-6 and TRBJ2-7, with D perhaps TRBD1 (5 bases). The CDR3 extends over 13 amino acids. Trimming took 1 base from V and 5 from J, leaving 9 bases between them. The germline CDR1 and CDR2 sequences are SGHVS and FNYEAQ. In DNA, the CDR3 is TGTGCCAGCAGCTTAGGCCGCAGGGACGAGCAGTACTTC. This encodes CASSLGRRDEQYF.

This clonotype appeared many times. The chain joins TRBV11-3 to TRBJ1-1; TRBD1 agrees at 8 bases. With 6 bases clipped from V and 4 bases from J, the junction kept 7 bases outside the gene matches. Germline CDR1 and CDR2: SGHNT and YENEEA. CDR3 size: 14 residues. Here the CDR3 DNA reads TGTGCCAGCAGTTCACAGGGGGGAGGCACTGAAGCTTTCTTT. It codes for CASSSQGGGTEAFF.

The DNA for the CDR3 is TGTGCCAGCAGTTTAGGCGAGAATACGCAGTATTTT. It translates to CASSLGENTQYF. This chain joins TRBV28 and TRBJ2-3; D remains ambiguous. The CDR3 loop spans 12 amino acids. Germline CDR1 reads MDHEN; CDR2 reads SYDVKM. The V gene lost 2 bases and the J gene lost 7 bases, with 7 bases spanning the gap.

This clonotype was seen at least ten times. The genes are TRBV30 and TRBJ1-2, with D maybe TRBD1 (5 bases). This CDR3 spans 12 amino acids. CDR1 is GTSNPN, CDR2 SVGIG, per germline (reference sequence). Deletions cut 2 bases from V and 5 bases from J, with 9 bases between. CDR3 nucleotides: TGTGCCTGGAGTATAGGGGAGTATGGCTACACCTTC. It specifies CAWSIGEYGYTF.

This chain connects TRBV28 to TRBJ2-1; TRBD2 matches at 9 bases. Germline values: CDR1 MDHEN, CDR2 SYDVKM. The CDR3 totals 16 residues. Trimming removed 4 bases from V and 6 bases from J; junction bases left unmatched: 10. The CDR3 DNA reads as TGTGCCAGCAGTTCATGGGCGGGGGGGATCGGCAATGAGCAGTTCTTC. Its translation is CASSSWAGGIGNEQFF.

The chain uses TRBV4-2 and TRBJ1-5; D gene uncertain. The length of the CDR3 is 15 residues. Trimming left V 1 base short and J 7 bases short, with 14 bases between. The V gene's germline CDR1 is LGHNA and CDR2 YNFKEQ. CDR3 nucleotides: TGTGCCAGCAGCCAAGCCCAAGGCAGCATCCAGCCCCAGCATTTT. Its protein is CASSQAQGSIQPQHF.

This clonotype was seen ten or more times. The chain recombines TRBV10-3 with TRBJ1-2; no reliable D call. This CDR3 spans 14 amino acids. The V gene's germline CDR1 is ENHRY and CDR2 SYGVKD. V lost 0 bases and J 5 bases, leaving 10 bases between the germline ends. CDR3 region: CAISESAGAYGYTF. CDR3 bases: TGTGCCATCAGTGAGTCGGCGGGAGCGTATGGCTACACCTTC.

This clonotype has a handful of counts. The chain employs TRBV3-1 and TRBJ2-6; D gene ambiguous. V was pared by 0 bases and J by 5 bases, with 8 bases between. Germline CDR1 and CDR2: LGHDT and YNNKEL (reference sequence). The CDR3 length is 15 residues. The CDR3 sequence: CASSQESFWANVLTF. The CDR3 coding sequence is TGTGCCAGCAGCCAAGAGTCTTTCTGGGCCAACGTCCTGACTTTC. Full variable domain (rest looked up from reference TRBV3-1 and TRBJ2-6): DTAVSQTPKYLVTQMGNDKSIKCEQNLGHDTMYWYKQDSKKFLKIMFSYNNKELIINETVPNRFSPKSPDKAHLNLHINSLELGDSAVYFCASSQESFWANVLTFGAGSRLTVL.

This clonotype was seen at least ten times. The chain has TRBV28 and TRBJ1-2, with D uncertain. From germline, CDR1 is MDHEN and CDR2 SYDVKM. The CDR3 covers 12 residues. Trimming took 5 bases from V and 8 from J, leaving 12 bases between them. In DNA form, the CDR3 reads TGTGCCAGCAGTCCTCGTTTTTGGGGCTACACCTTC. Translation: CASSPRFWGYTF.

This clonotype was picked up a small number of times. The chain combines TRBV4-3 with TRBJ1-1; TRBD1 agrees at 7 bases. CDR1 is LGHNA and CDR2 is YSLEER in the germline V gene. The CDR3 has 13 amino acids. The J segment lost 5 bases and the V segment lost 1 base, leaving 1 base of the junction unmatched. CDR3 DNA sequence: TGCGCCAGCAGCCAAGTGACAGGGACTGAAGCTTTCTTT. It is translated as CASSQVTGTEAFF.

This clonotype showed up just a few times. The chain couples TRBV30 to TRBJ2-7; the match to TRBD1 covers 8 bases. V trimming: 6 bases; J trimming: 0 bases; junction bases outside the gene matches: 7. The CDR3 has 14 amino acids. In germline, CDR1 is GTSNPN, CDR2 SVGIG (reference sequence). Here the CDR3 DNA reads TGTGCCTGCACAAGGGACAGGAGCTCCTACGAGCAGTACTTC. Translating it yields CACTRDRSSYEQYF.

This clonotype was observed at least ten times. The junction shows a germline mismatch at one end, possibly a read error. The CDR3 is CASSSGTGPYRADF. The CDR3 DNA sequence: TGTGCCAGCAGTTCCGGGACAGGGCCCTATCGAGCGGACTTC. The chain joins TRBV7-9 to TRBJ2-5, with 9 bases identical to TRBD1. The CDR3 sequence is 14 residues long. In germline, CDR1 is SEHNR, CDR2 FQNEAQ (reference sequence). Combining the CDR3 with reference TRBV7-9 and TRBJ2-5 gives the whole variable domain DTGVSQNPRHKITKRGQNVTFRCDPISEHNRLYWYRQTLGQGPEFLTYFQNEAQLEKSRLLSDRFSAERPKGSFSTLEIQRTEQGDSAMYLCASSSGTGPYRADFGPGTRLLVL.

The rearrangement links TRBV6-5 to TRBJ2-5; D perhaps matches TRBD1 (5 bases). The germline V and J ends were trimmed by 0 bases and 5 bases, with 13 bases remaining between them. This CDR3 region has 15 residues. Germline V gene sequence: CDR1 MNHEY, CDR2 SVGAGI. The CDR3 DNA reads TGTGCCAGCAGTTACTCACAGGTTCCGGCGGAGACCCAGTACTTC. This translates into CASSYSQVPAETQYF.

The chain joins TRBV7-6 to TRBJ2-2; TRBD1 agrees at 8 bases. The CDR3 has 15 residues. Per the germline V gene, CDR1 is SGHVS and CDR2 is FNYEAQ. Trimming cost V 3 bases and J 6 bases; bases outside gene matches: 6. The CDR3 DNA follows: TGTGCCAGCAGCTTGGGACAGGAGGGAGCCGGGGAGCTGTTTTTT. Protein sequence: CASSLGQEGAGELFF.

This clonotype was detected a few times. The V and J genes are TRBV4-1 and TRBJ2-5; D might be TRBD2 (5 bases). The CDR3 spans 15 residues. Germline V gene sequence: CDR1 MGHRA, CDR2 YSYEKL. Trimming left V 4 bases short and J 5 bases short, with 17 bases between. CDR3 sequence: CASSLLPSGGETQYF. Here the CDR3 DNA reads TGCGCCAGCAGCCTACTGCCCAGCGGCGGGGAGACCCAGTACTTC.

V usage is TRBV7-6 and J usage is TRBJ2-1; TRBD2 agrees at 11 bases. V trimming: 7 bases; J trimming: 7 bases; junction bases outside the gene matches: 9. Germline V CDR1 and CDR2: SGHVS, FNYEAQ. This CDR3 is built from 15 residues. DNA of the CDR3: TGTGCCAGCACCTCTCTAGCGGGAGGTGGTAATGAGCAGTTCTTC. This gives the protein CASTSLAGGGNEQFF.

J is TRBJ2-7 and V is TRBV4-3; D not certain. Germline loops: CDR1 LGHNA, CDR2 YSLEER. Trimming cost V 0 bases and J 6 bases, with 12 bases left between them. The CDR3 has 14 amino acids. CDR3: CASSQDSRRGEQYF. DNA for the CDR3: TGCGCCAGCAGCCAAGACTCCCGTAGAGGCGAGCAGTACTTC.

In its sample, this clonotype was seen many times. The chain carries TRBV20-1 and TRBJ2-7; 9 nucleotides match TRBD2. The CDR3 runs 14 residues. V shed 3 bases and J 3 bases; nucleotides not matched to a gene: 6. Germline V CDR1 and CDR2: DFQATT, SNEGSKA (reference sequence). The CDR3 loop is CSASGLANNYEQYF. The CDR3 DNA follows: TGCAGTGCTAGCGGACTAGCGAATAACTACGAGCAGTACTTC.

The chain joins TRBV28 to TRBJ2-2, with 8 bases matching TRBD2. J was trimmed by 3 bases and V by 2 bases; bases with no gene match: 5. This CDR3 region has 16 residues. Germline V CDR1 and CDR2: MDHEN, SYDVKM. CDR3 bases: TGTGCCAGCAGTTTAGGATTAGCGGGATACACCGGGGAGCTGTTTTTT. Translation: CASSLGLAGYTGELFF.

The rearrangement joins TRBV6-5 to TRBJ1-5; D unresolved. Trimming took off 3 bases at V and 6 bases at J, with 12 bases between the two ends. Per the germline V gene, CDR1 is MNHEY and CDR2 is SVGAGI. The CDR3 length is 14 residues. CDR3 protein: CASSYNRNFQPQHF. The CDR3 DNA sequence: TGTGCCAGCAGTTATAATAGAAATTTTCAGCCCCAGCATTTT.

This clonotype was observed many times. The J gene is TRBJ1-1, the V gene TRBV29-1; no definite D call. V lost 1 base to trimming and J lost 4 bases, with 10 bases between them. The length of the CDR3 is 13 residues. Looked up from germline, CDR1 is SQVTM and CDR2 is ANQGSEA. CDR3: CSVEGRLSTEAFF. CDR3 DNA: TGCAGCGTTGAAGGTAGACTTAGCACTGAAGCTTTCTTT. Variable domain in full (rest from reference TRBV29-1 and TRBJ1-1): SAVISQKPSRDICQRGTSLTIQCQVDSQVTMMFWYRQQPGQSLTLIATANQGSEATYESGFVIDKFPISRPNLTFSTLTVSNMSPEDSSIYLCSVEGRLSTEAFFGQGTRLTVV.

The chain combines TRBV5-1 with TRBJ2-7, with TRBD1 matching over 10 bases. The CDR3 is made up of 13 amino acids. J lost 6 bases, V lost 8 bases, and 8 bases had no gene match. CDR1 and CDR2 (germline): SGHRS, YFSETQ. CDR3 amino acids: CARRRDRGSEQYF. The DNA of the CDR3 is TGCGCCAGACGCCGGGACAGGGGCTCCGAGCAGTACTTC.

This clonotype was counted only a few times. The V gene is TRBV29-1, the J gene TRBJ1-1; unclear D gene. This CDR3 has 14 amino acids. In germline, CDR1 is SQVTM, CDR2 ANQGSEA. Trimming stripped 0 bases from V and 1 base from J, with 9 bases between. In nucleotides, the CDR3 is TGCAGCGTTGAAGACAGGCTAACGAACACTGAAGCTTTCTTT. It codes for CSVEDRLTNTEAFF.